This entry is about one T cell receptor (beta chain). In Seattle, patients joined the study during active infection and were tracked longitudinally. This sample was taken from a study of blood T cell repertoires in COVID-19. The wider study: Both acute and convalescent COVID-19 samples were obtained from the United States, Italy and Spain. PBMCs, B-cell-depleted T cells, or T cells provided the cDNA or gDNA that made up the material.

The trim removed 1 base at V and 1 base at J, leaving 10 bases unmatched. Germline V gives CDR1 SEHNR, CDR2 FQNEAQ (reference sequence). The CDR3 spans 19 residues. Source study methods: Using reference gene primer amplification, nucleated cell counts were estimated. Some clones are missing from TCRdb's copy, which holds only in-frame ones; the method was immunoSEQ multiplex PCR. V and J calls and clone size follow that table, whereas D and trimming were derived from the DNA. The sample shows over 120,000 clones, 70% to 80% of them seen only once. The receptor comes from an older woman with COVID-19, enrolled during active disease. What was sequenced was peripheral blood. This chain links TRBV7-9 with TRBJ2-6; 7 bases fit TRBD2. The CDR3 nucleotides read TGTGCCAGCAGCTTAGATTTTGGCAGGGAGGGGTCTGGGGCCAACGTCCTGACTTTC. This codes for CASSLDFGREGSGANVLTF.